The next 26 T cell receptor beta chains were all read from a single sample in a study of beta chain features in type 1 diabetes. TCRB transcripts that were expressed got sequenced, as all of the isolated RNA had been reverse transcribed. Clones were read by immunoSEQ multiplex PCR, and TCRdb kept only the in-frame ones, dropping some. The sample holds about 150,000 clones, under 9.5% seen once. The source material was central memory CD4+ T cells from blood. These TCRs come from a man younger than 30 in good health.

Many counts were recorded for this clone. J is TRBJ1-1 and V is TRBV25-1; D ambiguous. From germline, CDR1 is MGHDK and CDR2 SYGVNS. The CDR3 has 11 residues. The ends were cut back, 3 bases at V and 11 bases at J, with 10 bases in the middle. The CDR3 DNA sequence: TGTGCCAGCAGTGATTTCCGGTGGGCTTTCTTT. Translating gives CASSDFRWAFF.

This clone occurred many times. CDR3: CASGDRGSYEQYF. The CDR3 DNA follows: TGTGCCAGCGGGGACAGGGGGTCCTACGAGCAGTACTTC. The V and J genes are TRBV28 and TRBJ2-7; 11 positions agree with TRBD1. The CDR3 is 13 residues long. The V gene's germline CDR1 is MDHEN and CDR2 SYDVKM. V was pared by 8 bases and J by 1 base, with 1 base of the junction left unmatched.

The gene calls are TRBV7-8 and TRBJ2-7; TRBD1 aligns across 7 bases. CDR3 length: 12 amino acids. Trimming at V came to 5 bases and at J to 8 bases, leaving 6 bases not matched to a gene. Per germline, CDR1 SGHVS and CDR2 FQNEAQ. CDR3 DNA: TGTGCCAGCAGCAACAGGGGTGGCAAGCAGTACTTC. This gives the protein CASSNRGGKQYF.

This clone was counted once. The same CDR3 is also encoded by other DNA sequences in this sample. V is TRBV7-2 and J is TRBJ1-1; weak D call: TRBD1 (6 bases). With 4 bases removed from V and 3 bases from J, the gap between germline ends came to 12 bases. CDR3 length: 14 residues. Germline CDR1 is SGHTA and CDR2 is FQGNSA. The CDR3 loop is CASSSQGFDTEAFF. The CDR3 DNA reads TGTGCCAGCAGCTCGCAGGGGTTCGACACTGAAGCTTTCTTT. The entire variable domain, with the rest obtained from reference TRBV7-2 and TRBJ1-1, is as follows: GAGVSQSPSNKVTEKGKDVELRCDPISGHTALYWYRQSLGQGLEFLIYFQGNSAPDKSGLPSDRFSAERTGGSVSTLTIQRTQQEDSAVYLCASSSQGFDTEAFFGQGTRLTVV.

V usage is TRBV6-1 and J usage is TRBJ2-2; 11 positions match TRBD1. This CDR3 comprises 15 residues. Germline assignment: CDR1 MNHNS and CDR2 SASEGT. With 8 bases clipped from V and 6 bases from J, the junction kept 8 bases outside the gene matches. The CDR3 sequence is CASARAGQGAGELFF. As DNA, the CDR3 is TGTGCCAGCGCCCGGGCGGGACAGGGGGCCGGGGAGCTGTTTTTT.

The chain has TRBV12-5 and TRBJ2-7; weak D call: TRBD1 (6 bases). The CDR3 spans 16 residues. From germline, CDR1 is LGHNT and CDR2 FRNRAP. The germline V and J ends were trimmed by 2 bases and 0 bases, with 14 bases remaining between them. The CDR3: CASGLWTAYVSYEQYF. The CDR3 DNA is TGTGCTAGTGGTTTGTGGACAGCCTACGTCTCCTACGAGCAGTACTTC.

This clone turned up a few times. J is TRBJ2-2 and V is TRBV30, with a possible D match to TRBD2 (6 bases). V lost 5 bases and J 2 bases, leaving 15 bases between the germline ends. Germline assignment: CDR1 GTSNPN and CDR2 SVGIG (reference sequence). The CDR3 consists of 15 residues. CDR3 protein: CAWDPGLPNTGELFF. CDR3 DNA: TGTGCCTGGGACCCGGGACTGCCCAACACCGGGGAGCTGTTTTTT. The full variable domain, with the rest looked up from reference TRBV30 and TRBJ2-2, is SQTIHQWPATLVQPVGSPLSLECTVEGTSNPNLYWYRQAAGRGLQLLFYSVGIGQISSEVPQNLSASRPQDRQFILSSKKLLLSDSGFYLCAWDPGLPNTGELFFGEGSRLTVL.

The sample holds a few counts of this clone. This rearrangement joins TRBV6-1 to TRBJ2-2; D is unclear. Germline V lookup: CDR1 MNHNS, CDR2 SASEGT. V was cut by 4 bases and J by 7 bases, with 16 bases left in between. The CDR3 runs 15 residues. The CDR3 DNA reads TGTGCCAGCAGTGGAGGAAGCACGTTCGGCGGGGAGCTGTTTTTT. As protein: CASSGGSTFGGELFF.

The sample holds a few counts of this clone. This rearrangement joins TRBV28 to TRBJ2-5; 9 positions agree with TRBD1. V dropped 6 bases and J dropped 2; count of bases not matched to a gene: 10. Per the germline V gene, CDR1 is MDHEN and CDR2 is SYDVKM. CDR3 length: 16 residues. In DNA, the CDR3 is TGTGCCAGCAGGGGTATAGGGACAGGGAAACAAGAGACCCAGTACTTC. Amino acid sequence: CASRGIGTGKQETQYF.

This clone was counted only a few times. The chain is built from TRBV15 and TRBJ1-5, with D unclear. The CDR3 length is 14 residues. Trimming removed 0 bases from V and 4 bases from J, with 7 bases in between. Germline assignment: CDR1 LNHNV and CDR2 YYDKDF (reference sequence). The CDR3 spells CATSRDEGNQPQHF. In DNA form, the CDR3 reads TGTGCCACCAGCAGAGATGAGGGAAATCAGCCCCAGCATTTT. The complete variable domain, with remaining parts taken from reference TRBV15 and TRBJ1-5, reads DAMVIQNPRYQVTQFGKPVTLSCSQTLNHNVMYWYQQKSSQAPKLLFHYYDKDFNNEADTPDNFQSRRPNTSFCFLDIRSPGLGDTAMYLCATSRDEGNQPQHFGDGTRLSIL.

This clone was picked up a small number of times. At the DNA level, this CDR3 is encoded by other sequences in the same sample as well. This rearrangement joins TRBV20-1 to TRBJ1-2; D is uncertain. Germline V gives CDR1 DFQATT, CDR2 SNEGSKA (reference sequence). V lost 6 bases and J lost 2, with 7 bases in between. The CDR3 runs 11 residues. The CDR3 reads CSATENYGYTF. The CDR3 coding sequence is TGCAGTGCCACAGAGAACTATGGCTACACCTTC.

This clone has at least ten counts. This rearrangement joins TRBV7-9 to TRBJ1-5, with a possible D match to TRBD1 (5 bases). CDR1 and CDR2 from the germline V gene are SEHNR and FQNEAQ (reference sequence). The ends were cut back, 2 bases at V and 1 base at J, with 9 bases in the middle. The CDR3 extends over 15 amino acids. CDR3 region: CASSLPGGSNQPQHF. The DNA of the CDR3 is TGTGCCAGCAGCTTACCGGGGGGAAGCAATCAGCCCCAGCATTTT.

This clone was picked up a small number of times. The chain joins TRBV6-6 to TRBJ1-3; maybe TRBD1 (5 bases). V was shortened by 2 bases and J by 0 bases, with 5 bases between the two germline ends. Germline V gene sequence: CDR1 MNHNY, CDR2 SVGAGI (reference sequence). CDR3 length: 14 residues. CDR3 region: CASSYQGSGNTIYF. The CDR3 DNA reads as TGTGCCAGCAGTTACCAGGGCTCTGGAAACACCATATATTTT.

This clone was detected a few times. This chain links TRBV15 with TRBJ2-1; 10 nucleotides line up with TRBD2. The germline gives CDR1 LNHNV, CDR2 YYDKDF (reference sequence). Trimming took 0 bases from V and 5 from J; bases not matched to a gene: 10. This CDR3 is built from 18 residues. DNA of the CDR3: TGTGCCACCAGCAGAGAAATAAGAGCGGGGGGGCGGGACAATGAGCAGTTCTTC. Protein sequence: CATSREIRAGGRDNEQFF.

This clone was recorded a few times. The chain has TRBV7-2 and TRBJ2-5; a possible D gene is TRBD2 (6 bases). The CDR3 runs 13 residues. CDR1 is SGHTA and CDR2 is FQGNSA in the germline V gene. V lost 8 bases and J 2 bases, leaving 12 bases between the germline ends. The CDR3 loop reads CASRRGFQETQYF. CDR3 DNA sequence: TGTGCCAGCCGCCGGGGGTTTCAAGAGACCCAGTACTTC.

This clone was detected a few times. The rearrangement links TRBV30 to TRBJ1-1; tentative D call: TRBD1 (6 bases). Germline lookup yields CDR1 GTSNPN and CDR2 SVGIG (reference sequence). CDR3 length equals 12 residues. The CDR3 DNA sequence: TGTGCGGGGGCACAAGGCGCATGGGGGGCTTTCTTT. It codes for CAGAQGAWGAFF.

The sample holds a few counts of this clone. The chain combines TRBV6-5 with TRBJ1-2, with unresolved D. The CDR3 is 14 amino acids. Germline CDR1 and CDR2: MNHEY and SVGAGI. Trimming took off 7 bases at V and 3 bases at J, with 15 bases between the two ends. The CDR3 spells CASTSRTSHYGYTF. DNA of the CDR3: TGTGCCAGCACCTCAAGGACTTCCCACTATGGCTACACCTTC.

This clone was observed a handful of times. The chain links TRBV19 to TRBJ1-1; D possibly corresponds to TRBD1 (6 bases). Deletions cut 7 bases from V and 0 bases from J, with 21 bases between. Germline V gene data show CDR1 as LNHDA and CDR2 as SQIVND (reference sequence). The CDR3 has 17 amino acids. CDR3 protein: CASKSPQGFLMNTEAFF. The CDR3 nucleotides are TGTGCCAGTAAGAGCCCCCAGGGGTTCCTTATGAACACTGAAGCTTTCTTT.

This clone was observed a few times. The J gene is TRBJ1-3, the V gene TRBV5-1; 9 nucleotides agree with TRBD1. V was pared by 2 bases and J by 4 bases, with 4 bases of the junction left unmatched. Germline CDR1 reads SGHRS; CDR2 reads YFSETQ. The CDR3 is 15 residues long. CDR3 sequence: CASSLTGGTGNTIYF. The CDR3 DNA reads TGCGCCAGCAGCTTAACAGGGGGCACGGGAAACACCATATATTTT. Complete variable domain (other parts from reference TRBV5-1 and TRBJ1-3): KAGVTQTPRYLIKTRGQQVTLSCSPISGHRSVSWYQQTPGQGLQFLFEYFSETQRNKGNFPGRFSGRQFSNSRSEMNVSTLELGDSALYLCASSLTGGTGNTIYFGEGSWLTVV.

The rearrangement links TRBV10-3 to TRBJ2-5; maybe TRBD2 (5 bases). The DNA end favors TRBJ2-7, so the J call may be wrong. The CDR3 sequence is 15 residues long. The germline CDR1 and CDR2 sequences are ENHRY and SYGVKD. CDR3 nucleotide sequence: TGTGCCATCAGTGATTGGACTGCACCTTCCTACGAGCAGTACTTC. Encoded protein: CAISDWTAPSYEQYF.

V usage is TRBV7-9 and J usage is TRBJ1-4; TRBD1 is a possible D gene (5 bases). There are 14 residues in the CDR3. The V end was cut by 5 bases, the J end by 6 bases, with 13 bases between. Germline CDR1 and CDR2: SEHNR and FQNEAQ (reference sequence). The chain's CDR3 is CASSPRESYEKLFF. The CDR3 DNA sequence: TGTGCCAGCAGCCCCAGGGAATCGTATGAAAAACTGTTTTTT. The full variable domain, in which reference TRBV7-9 and TRBJ1-4 provide the parts outside the CDR3, is DTGVSQNPRHKITKRGQNVTFRCDPISEHNRLYWYRQTLGQGPEFLTYFQNEAQLEKSRLLSDRFSAERPKGSFSTLEIQRTEQGDSAMYLCASSPRESYEKLFFGSGTQLSVL.

The J gene is TRBJ2-1, the V gene TRBV9; 7 positions match TRBD1. CDR3 length equals 15 residues. Germline-derived CDR1 and CDR2 are SGDLS and YYNGEE. J gave up 6 bases and V 2 bases, and 8 bases lay outside the gene matches. The CDR3 DNA sequence: TGTGCCAGCAGCGTCGCTCCGGACAGGTTCAATGAGCAGTTCTTC. The encoded protein is CASSVAPDRFNEQFF.

There are many counts of this clone. CDR3 nucleotide sequence: TGTGCCAGCTCACCACGTTCACAGGGCAACACCGGGGAGCTGTTTTTT. It encodes CASSPRSQGNTGELFF. The rearrangement joins TRBV18 to TRBJ2-2, with D perhaps matching TRBD1 (6 bases). The CDR3 runs 16 residues. CDR1 KGHSH and CDR2 LQKENI come from the germline V gene. Deletions cut 1 base from V and 2 bases from J, with 11 bases between. The entire variable domain, with the rest obtained from reference TRBV18 and TRBJ2-2, is as follows: NAGVMQNPRHLVRRRGQEARLRCSPMKGHSHVYWYRQLPEEGLKFMVYLQKENIIDESGMPKERFSAEFPKEGPSILRIQQVVRGDSAAYFCASSPRSQGNTGELFFGEGSRLTVL.

This chain links TRBV7-2 with TRBJ1-1; 7 bases are shared with TRBD1. The V segment lost 5 bases and the J segment 12 bases; nucleotides outside the gene matches: 12. The CDR3 consists of 13 residues. Germline CDR1 is SGHTA and CDR2 is FQGNSA. CDR3 loop: CASSPDRAVRTFF. The CDR3 DNA reads as TGTGCCAGCAGCCCCGACAGGGCAGTTCGGACTTTCTTT.

There are a few counts of this clone. V and J are TRBV5-1 and TRBJ2-1; D uncertain. Germline V gene lookup returns CDR1 SGHRS and CDR2 YFSETQ. V was trimmed by 0 bases and J by 6 bases, leaving 19 bases between them. The CDR3 consists of 17 residues. In DNA, the CDR3 is TGCGCCAGCAGCTTGGCCGGAAACCCCCGACTTGGCAATGAGCAGTTCTTC. Encoded protein: CASSLAGNPRLGNEQFF.

V and J are TRBV5-1 and TRBJ1-1, with D possibly being TRBD1 (5 bases). Germline loops: CDR1 SGHRS, CDR2 YFSETQ. V was trimmed by 0 bases and J by 2 bases, leaving 8 bases between them. The CDR3 is 14 amino acids. The CDR3, as DNA: TGCGCCAGCAGCTTGGCGACAGCTAACACTGAAGCTTTCTTT. This sequence encodes CASSLATANTEAFF.